Listed below are T cell receptor beta chains from one sample, sequenced in a study of blood T cells in healthy people across ages. Each CDR3 protein is one row after TCRdb ran MiXCR on the 5' RACE reads. The table includes over 1,300,000 distinct CDR3 sequences, approximately 63% detected once. The sequenced material came from blood. These receptors all come from a man aged 18 to 35 in good health. Each CDR3 is given with its conserved first and last residue. A D gene is named only where the DNA matches it firmly. The listing skips clone size in some rows; elsewhere it reads once, few, many or a size class.

v_call: TRBV27
d_call: -
j_call: TRBJ1-4
clone_size: few
cdr3_nt: TGTGCCAGCAGCTTACACTATTCGACCGGAAATGAAAAACTGTTTTTT
cdr3_aa: CASSLHYSTGNEKLFF

v_call: TRBV7-9
d_call: -
j_call: TRBJ2-7
clone_size: -
cdr3_nt: TGTGCCAGCAGCTTTTCCCAAAAGGACTTTACCTACGAGCAGTACTTC
cdr3_aa: CASSFSQKDFTYEQYF

v_call: TRBV7-9
d_call: -
j_call: TRBJ2-3
clone_size: -
cdr3_nt: TGTGCCAGCACCGCGCCCCCGGGGGCGCCCACAGATACGCAGTATTTT
cdr3_aa: CASTAPPGAPTDTQYF

v_call: TRBV7-6
d_call: TRBD2
j_call: TRBJ2-7
clone_size: -
cdr3_nt: TGTGCCAGCAGCTCGAGAACTAGCGGGAGGGCCTACGAGCAGTACTTC
cdr3_aa: CASSSRTSGRAYEQYF

v_call: TRBV11-1
d_call: -
j_call: TRBJ1-2
clone_size: -
cdr3_nt: TGTGCCAGCAGCTTAAACCCAGCTAACTATGGCTACACCTTC
cdr3_aa: CASSLNPANYGYTF

v_call: TRBV27
d_call: -
j_call: TRBJ1-5
clone_size: -
cdr3_nt: TGTGCCAGCAGTTTGAGGTTCGGCAATAGCAATCAGCCCCAGCATTTT
cdr3_aa: CASSLRFGNSNQPQHF

v_call: TRBV29-1
d_call: TRBD1
j_call: TRBJ1-4
clone_size: -
cdr3_nt: TGCAGCGTTCGGGACAGGCACGCGACGGAGGAAAAACTGTTTTTT
cdr3_aa: CSVRDRHATEEKLFF

v_call: TRBV4-1
d_call: -
j_call: TRBJ2-7
clone_size: -
cdr3_nt: TGCGCCAGCAGCCAAGATCAGGGGGGAGGCTACGAGCAGTACTTC
cdr3_aa: CASSQDQGGGYEQYF

v_call: TRBV20-1
d_call: -
j_call: TRBJ1-6
clone_size: -
cdr3_nt: TGCAGTGCTAGAGTGGCAGGGCTTCGGAATTCACCCCTCCACTTT
cdr3_aa: CSARVAGLRNSPLHF

v_call: TRBV6-5
d_call: -
j_call: TRBJ2-6
clone_size: -
cdr3_nt: TGTGCCAGTAGTTACTCGATGGGGGCCAACGTCCTGACTTTC
cdr3_aa: CASSYSMGANVLTF

v_call: TRBV6-6
d_call: TRBD1
j_call: TRBJ2-5
clone_size: -
cdr3_nt: TGTGCCAGCAGTTACTCGAGGACAGGGATAGAGACCCAGTACTTC
cdr3_aa: CASSYSRTGIETQYF

v_call: TRBV6-5
d_call: -
j_call: TRBJ2-7
clone_size: few
cdr3_nt: TGTGCCAGCACTAAGGGCTACGAGCAGTACTTC
cdr3_aa: CASTKGYEQYF

v_call: TRBV12-3/TRBV12-4
d_call: -
j_call: TRBJ2-1
clone_size: -
cdr3_nt: TGTGCCAGCTACCTACAAGCTTACAATGAGCAGTTCTTC
cdr3_aa: CASYLQAYNEQFF

v_call: TRBV4-1
d_call: -
j_call: TRBJ2-7
clone_size: few
cdr3_nt: TGCGCCAGCAGCCAGGGTTTCCACGAGCAGTACTTC
cdr3_aa: CASSQGFHEQYF

v_call: TRBV29-1
d_call: -
j_call: TRBJ2-3
clone_size: -
cdr3_nt: TGCAGCGTTGTGAGGGCTAGCACAGATACGCAGTATTTT
cdr3_aa: CSVVRASTDTQYF

v_call: TRBV28
d_call: -
j_call: TRBJ2-7
clone_size: -
cdr3_nt: TGTGCCAGCAGTTTATACTCAGGACAATACCTCTACGAGCAGTACTTC
cdr3_aa: CASSLYSGQYLYEQYF

v_call: TRBV4-1
d_call: -
j_call: TRBJ2-2
clone_size: -
cdr3_nt: TGCGCCAGCAGTGCGGCAGCGAACACCGGGGAGCTGTTTTTT
cdr3_aa: CASSAAANTGELFF

v_call: TRBV14
d_call: TRBD2
j_call: TRBJ2-7
clone_size: few
cdr3_nt: TGTGCCAGCAACCGGGAGGGCTGGGGCGAGCAGTACTTC
cdr3_aa: CASNREGWGEQYF

v_call: TRBV5-5
d_call: -
j_call: TRBJ2-7
clone_size: once
cdr3_nt: TGTGCCAGCAGCCTGATGTTAGAGCCTTACGAGCAGTACTTC
cdr3_aa: CASSLMLEPYEQYF

v_call: TRBV6-5
d_call: TRBD1
j_call: TRBJ2-5
clone_size: -
cdr3_nt: TGTGCCAGCAGTCGGACAGGGGGGAAGGCCCAGTACTTC
cdr3_aa: CASSRTGGKAQYF

v_call: TRBV20-1
d_call: -
j_call: TRBJ1-1
clone_size: -
cdr3_nt: TGCAGTGCTAGACCCCAGGGGTACACTGAAGCTTTCTTT
cdr3_aa: CSARPQGYTEAFF

v_call: TRBV6-5
d_call: -
j_call: TRBJ2-1
clone_size: few
cdr3_nt: TGTGCCAGCAGTTCGCCCGGGGAAACGGGTGAGCAGTTCTTC
cdr3_aa: CASSSPGETGEQFF

v_call: TRBV11-2
d_call: -
j_call: TRBJ2-5
clone_size: -
cdr3_nt: TGTGCCAGCAGCTCGCGTCCGGGACGGGAAAAAGAGACCCAGTACTTC
cdr3_aa: CASSSRPGREKETQYF

v_call: TRBV18
d_call: -
j_call: TRBJ2-3
clone_size: -
cdr3_nt: TGTGCCAGCTCACCAGCGGGGACTAGCACAGATACGCAGTATTTT
cdr3_aa: CASSPAGTSTDTQYF

v_call: TRBV4-2
d_call: TRBD1
j_call: TRBJ2-5
clone_size: -
cdr3_nt: TGTGCCAGCAGACCCGGGACAGGGGTCGGGGAGACCCAGTACTTC
cdr3_aa: CASRPGTGVGETQYF

v_call: TRBV2
d_call: -
j_call: TRBJ2-3
clone_size: -
cdr3_nt: TGTGCCAGCAGTGAGGTAGCAGACTACACAGATACGCAGTATTTT
cdr3_aa: CASSEVADYTDTQYF

v_call: TRBV7-9
d_call: -
j_call: TRBJ2-4
clone_size: few
cdr3_nt: TGTGCCAGCAGCCCTGTGTTTGAGAAAGCCAAAAACATTCAGTACTTC
cdr3_aa: CASSPVFEKAKNIQYF

v_call: TRBV29-1
d_call: -
j_call: TRBJ2-3
clone_size: -
cdr3_nt: TGCAGCGTCCACCCTTTGGAGGGTAGCGGACTAAACGGAGATACGCAGTATTTT
cdr3_aa: CSVHPLEGSGLNGDTQYF

v_call: TRBV20-1
d_call: TRBD1
j_call: TRBJ1-5
clone_size: -
cdr3_nt: TGCAGTGCTTCGACAGGGGGGGCGATATATAGCAATCAGCCCCAGCATTTT
cdr3_aa: CSASTGGAIYSNQPQHF

v_call: TRBV28
d_call: -
j_call: TRBJ2-3
clone_size: few
cdr3_nt: TGTGCCAGCAGTTTAGTACAGAGCCTCACAGATACGCAGTATTTT
cdr3_aa: CASSLVQSLTDTQYF

v_call: TRBV7-9
d_call: -
j_call: TRBJ2-6
clone_size: many
cdr3_nt: TGTGCCAGCAGCTTGCCTGGGGCCAACGTCCTGACTTTC
cdr3_aa: CASSLPGANVLTF

v_call: TRBV4-2
d_call: -
j_call: TRBJ1-6
clone_size: -
cdr3_nt: TGTGCCAGCAGCCAAGATCAAGCGGGGCGACCCCTCCACTTT
cdr3_aa: CASSQDQAGRPLHF

v_call: TRBV27
d_call: TRBD1
j_call: TRBJ2-1
clone_size: -
cdr3_nt: TGTGCCAGCAAAGGGACAGGGGACAATGAGCAGTTCTTC
cdr3_aa: CASKGTGDNEQFF

v_call: TRBV2
d_call: TRBD1
j_call: TRBJ1-6
clone_size: few
cdr3_nt: TGTGCCAGCAATGTCGGACAGGGGGTTTCACCCCTCCACTTT
cdr3_aa: CASNVGQGVSPLHF

v_call: TRBV29-1
d_call: -
j_call: TRBJ2-4
clone_size: -
cdr3_nt: TGCAGCGGTACAGTGGGCCTACTAGCCAAAAACATTCAGTACTTC
cdr3_aa: CSGTVGLLAKNIQYF

v_call: TRBV20-1
d_call: -
j_call: TRBJ2-7
clone_size: -
cdr3_nt: TGCAGTGCCGAAAAAACGGGCCCTACCTACGAGCAGTACTTC
cdr3_aa: CSAEKTGPTYEQYF

v_call: TRBV29-1
d_call: -
j_call: TRBJ2-7
clone_size: few
cdr3_nt: TGCAGCGTAAGCCTCCAGGGTTCGGCCTACGAGCAGTACTTC
cdr3_aa: CSVSLQGSAYEQYF

v_call: TRBV9
d_call: TRBD1
j_call: TRBJ2-7
clone_size: -
cdr3_nt: TGTGCCAGCAGCGTAGCAGGACAGGGGGGGTACGAGCAGTACTTC
cdr3_aa: CASSVAGQGGYEQYF

v_call: TRBV2
d_call: -
j_call: TRBJ1-1
clone_size: -
cdr3_nt: TGTGCCAGCAGCGAAACTCCTCCTCATCCGGAAGTGAACACTGAAGCTTTCTTT
cdr3_aa: CASSETPPHPEVNTEAFF

v_call: TRBV28
d_call: TRBD1
j_call: TRBJ2-1
clone_size: -
cdr3_nt: TGTGCCAGCACCCCGGGACAGGGAAGGAATGAGCAGTTCTTC
cdr3_aa: CASTPGQGRNEQFF

v_call: TRBV28
d_call: -
j_call: TRBJ1-6
clone_size: many
cdr3_nt: TGTGCCAGCAGGTCAATGAAAGGTGGAGGAAATTCACCCCTCCACTTT
cdr3_aa: CASRSMKGGGNSPLHF

v_call: TRBV29-1
d_call: -
j_call: TRBJ1-2
clone_size: -
cdr3_nt: TGCAGCGTTGAAAGGGGGGCGAGCTATGGCTACACCTTC
cdr3_aa: CSVERGASYGYTF

v_call: TRBV27
d_call: TRBD1
j_call: TRBJ2-3
clone_size: -
cdr3_nt: TGTGCCAGCAGTTTAAGTGGACAGGGGGTCCCAGATACGCAGTATTTT
cdr3_aa: CASSLSGQGVPDTQYF

v_call: TRBV13
d_call: TRBD2
j_call: TRBJ2-7
clone_size: few
cdr3_nt: TGTGCCAGCAGCTTAGGTTTCCGCGGGGGAAGAGCCTACGAGCAGTACTTC
cdr3_aa: CASSLGFRGGRAYEQYF

v_call: TRBV4-1
d_call: TRBD1
j_call: TRBJ2-3
clone_size: -
cdr3_nt: TGCGCCAGCAGCCCCACTCTACCGGGACAGGGGGCAGGGGATACGCAGTATTTT
cdr3_aa: CASSPTLPGQGAGDTQYF

v_call: TRBV4-3
d_call: -
j_call: TRBJ2-7
clone_size: -
cdr3_nt: TGCGCCAGCGGAACAGGTATTGGCTACGAGCAGTACTTC
cdr3_aa: CASGTGIGYEQYF

v_call: TRBV10-3
d_call: -
j_call: TRBJ2-6
clone_size: many
cdr3_nt: TGTGCCATCAGTGAGTCCGGCCAGGGGACTGGGGCCAACGTCCTGACTTTC
cdr3_aa: CAISESGQGTGANVLTF

v_call: TRBV7-2
d_call: -
j_call: TRBJ2-1
clone_size: few
cdr3_nt: TGTGCCAGCACCGACCGACAGCTGGGTGAGCAGTTCTTC
cdr3_aa: CASTDRQLGEQFF

v_call: TRBV4-1
d_call: TRBD1
j_call: TRBJ2-3
clone_size: -
cdr3_nt: TGCGCCAGCAGCTACCAGGGGGATCACACAGATACGCAGTATTTT
cdr3_aa: CASSYQGDHTDTQYF

v_call: TRBV13
d_call: TRBD1
j_call: TRBJ1-2
clone_size: -
cdr3_nt: TGTGCCAGCAGCCTAAGAGAGAGGACAGGCGTCTATGGCTACACCTTC
cdr3_aa: CASSLRERTGVYGYTF

v_call: TRBV27
d_call: -
j_call: TRBJ1-6
clone_size: -
cdr3_nt: TGTGCCAGCAGTTTCGCGGGCTCCTATAATTCACCCCTCCACTTT
cdr3_aa: CASSFAGSYNSPLHF

v_call: TRBV28
d_call: -
j_call: TRBJ1-6
clone_size: -
cdr3_nt: TGTGCCAGCAGCAATACACAGGGATCGGATTCACCCCTCCACTTT
cdr3_aa: CASSNTQGSDSPLHF